Listed here are 18 T cell receptor beta chains from one sample, sequenced in a study of T cell repertoires in cytomegalovirus infection. Each CDR3 protein is one row after TCRdb ran MiXCR on the reads. The data show roughly 140,000 distinct CDR3 sequences, around 20% seen once. The sample taken for sequencing was PBMCs. The source is a human donor in good health (CMV status not recorded). Some clones in this sample may be carry-over from other donors' samples.

The rearrangement uses TRBV18 and TRBJ2-7, with D unresolved. The CDR3 consists of 16 residues. CDR1 is KGHSH and CDR2 is LQKENI in the germline V gene. V was shortened by 5 bases and J by 2 bases, with 19 bases between the two germline ends. Written as DNA, the CDR3 is TGTGCCAGCTCATCTACGGTGGGATCCGTGCCCTACGAGCAGTACTTC. Translation gives CASSSTVGSVPYEQYF.

This clonotype showed up just a few times. This chain joins TRBV6-5 and TRBJ1-1; tentative D call: TRBD1 (5 bases). Trimming took off 0 bases at V and 7 bases at J, with 18 bases between the two ends. The CDR3 contains 16 residues. Germline CDR1 reads MNHEY; CDR2 reads SVGAGI. The CDR3 protein is CASSYSFFGQGLEAFF. The DNA of the CDR3 is TGTGCCAGCAGTTACTCGTTCTTTGGTCAGGGCCTTGAAGCTTTCTTT.

Turning to this clonotype: Since a much larger clone is just one base distant, this may be a read error. The chain recombines TRBV12-3 or TRBV12-4 with TRBJ2-1; TRBD2 matches at 11 bases. V lost 6 bases and J lost 9; bases outside the gene matches: 7. The CDR3 has 14 residues. The CDR3 is CASSPTSGSSEQFF. The CDR3 coding sequence is TGTGCCAGCAGCCCAACTAGCGGGAGCAGTGAGCAGTTCTTC.

This clonotype has just a few counts. The CDR3 protein is CASSLEQGNEQFF. In nucleotides, the CDR3 is TGTGCCAGCAGTCTAGAACAGGGGAATGAGCAGTTCTTC. V gene TRBV6-5 combines with J gene TRBJ2-1; 7 positions agree with TRBD1. Germline assignment: CDR1 MNHEY and CDR2 SVGAGI. CDR3 length: 13 residues. V dropped 5 bases and J dropped 7; count of bases not matched to a gene: 5.

As to this clonotype: At one end the junction does not follow the germline gene, possibly because of a read error. The chain uses TRBV28 and TRBJ1-2; perhaps TRBD1 as D (6 bases). Germline CDR1 reads MDHEN; CDR2 reads SYDVKM. The CDR3 has 14 amino acids. CDR3 nucleotide sequence: TGTGCCAGCGCAACCCCCGGACAGACCTATAGCTACACCTTC. Translation: CASATPGQTYSYTF.

This clonotype turned up a few times. J is TRBJ1-5 and V is TRBV20-1; D gene unclear. Germline lookup yields CDR1 DFQATT and CDR2 SNEGSKA (reference sequence). V was clipped by 2 bases and J by 3 bases, with 17 bases between them. The CDR3 is 16 residues long. This CDR3 reads CSARSLDLNLNQPQHF. CDR3 in DNA: TGCAGTGCTAGAAGCCTAGACTTAAACCTCAATCAGCCCCAGCATTTT.

The chain combines TRBV5-4 with TRBJ2-2; 8 positions match TRBD1. V was pared by 5 bases and J by 6 bases, with 9 bases of the junction left unmatched. CDR1 is SGHNT, CDR2 YYREEE, per germline (reference sequence). CDR3 length: 15 amino acids. Here the CDR3 reads CASSWTGTGAGELFF. CDR3 DNA sequence: TGTGCCAGCAGTTGGACCGGGACAGGAGCCGGGGAGCTGTTTTTT.

This clonotype has ten or more counts. V and J are TRBV7-2 and TRBJ2-3; 11 nucleotides agree with TRBD2. Trimming removed 1 base from V and 6 bases from J; junction bases left unmatched: 3. The CDR3 length is 15 residues. Germline V gene sequence: CDR1 SGHTA, CDR2 FQGNSA. The CDR3 DNA is TGTGCCAGCAGCTTAGGACTAGCGGGGAAGGATACGCAGTATTTT. This codes for CASSLGLAGKDTQYF.

The chain uses TRBV24-1 and TRBJ2-3; perhaps TRBD2 as D (6 bases). Trimming removed 5 bases at V and 2 bases at J, with 10 bases between. Germline CDR1 and CDR2: KGHDR and SFDVKD. The CDR3 runs 14 residues. The CDR3 DNA reads TGTGCCACCAGTGGGAGGGGTCCCACAGATACGCAGTATTTT. Encoded protein: CATSGRGPTDTQYF.

On this clonotype itself: A much larger clone lies one base from this, so it may be a read error. V and J are TRBV7-8 and TRBJ2-1; D perhaps matches TRBD2 (5 bases). This CDR3 spans 13 amino acids. Per germline, CDR1 SGHVS and CDR2 FQNEAQ. This CDR3 reads CTSSLGFGVEQFF. CDR3 sequence (DNA): TGTACCAGCAGCTTAGGTTTCGGGGTTGAGCAGTTCTTC.

This clonotype is a singleton in its sample. Its ends do not fully match the called genes, so a read error is possible. J is TRBJ2-7 and V is TRBV5-4; 7 bases agree with TRBD2. This CDR3 region has 14 residues. Germline assignment: CDR1 SGHNT and CDR2 YYREEE (reference sequence). CDR3 nucleotides: TGTGCCCGCAGCTGGTACGCGGGAGAAGACGAGCAGTACTTC. Residues: CARSWYAGEDEQYF.

V gene TRBV14 combines with J gene TRBJ2-5, with a tentative D call TRBD1 (6 bases). V lost 5 bases and J lost 0, with 13 bases in between. Germline CDR1 SGHDN, CDR2 FVKESK. This CDR3 region has 15 residues. The CDR3: CASSSTGWYQETQYF. DNA of the CDR3: TGTGCCAGCAGCTCGACAGGATGGTACCAAGAGACCCAGTACTTC.

The chain employs TRBV5-1 and TRBJ1-2, with D unresolved. The CDR3 is made up of 12 amino acids. Germline V lookup: CDR1 SGHRS, CDR2 YFSETQ. The V end lost 0 bases, the J end lost 8 bases, and 8 bases lay between the germline ends. The DNA for the CDR3 is TGCGCCAGCAGCTTGGATGGGCCGGGCTACACCTTC. It is translated as CASSLDGPGYTF.

This clonotype was seen ten or more times. The genes are TRBV11-2 and TRBJ2-4; D call uncertain. With 2 bases removed from V and 7 bases from J, the gap between germline ends came to 6 bases. The CDR3 length is 12 residues. Per the germline V gene, CDR1 is SGHAT and CDR2 is FQNNGV. CDR3 coding DNA: TGTGCCAGCAGCTTAACGATTAACATTCAGTACTTC. Amino acid sequence: CASSLTINIQYF.

Only a few counts were recorded for this clonotype. The CDR3 spells CSARDSLAGVHEQFF. CDR3 nucleotides: TGCAGTGCTAGAGATTCTCTAGCGGGAGTTCATGAGCAGTTCTTC. V gene TRBV20-1 combines with J gene TRBJ2-1, with 10 bases fitting TRBD2. Trimming removed 0 bases from V and 8 bases from J; junction bases left unmatched: 7. The CDR3 totals 15 residues. Germline V gene data show CDR1 as DFQATT and CDR2 as SNEGSKA (reference sequence).

In this sample, this clonotype turned up many times. This rearrangement joins TRBV7-2 to TRBJ2-2; 7 bases are shared with TRBD2. This CDR3 contains 14 residues. Unmatched junction bases numbered 9, after V lost 5 bases and J lost 9 bases. CDR1 is SGHTA and CDR2 is FQGNSA in the germline V gene. The CDR3 DNA sequence: TGTGCCAGCAGCCGACGGGGGGATGCCCGGGAGCTGTTTTTT. Translation: CASSRRGDARELFF.

The chain joins TRBV5-4 to TRBJ2-7; TRBD2 matches at 9 bases. V lost 4 bases to trimming and J lost 3 bases; unmatched junction nucleotides: 2. Germline V gives CDR1 SGHNT, CDR2 YYREEE (reference sequence). The CDR3 is 13 amino acids. The CDR3 is CASSRTSDYEQYF. The CDR3 DNA follows: TGTGCCAGCAGCCGGACTAGCGACTACGAGCAGTACTTC.

This clonotype was detected a few times. The CDR3 DNA sequence: TGTGCCAGTAGTCCCCGAGGGGTGAGGGACACTGAAGCTTTCTTT. Translation gives CASSPRGVRDTEAFF. The chain links TRBV19 to TRBJ1-1; D possibly corresponds to TRBD1 (5 bases). The germline CDR1 and CDR2 sequences are LNHDA and SQIVND (reference sequence). V lost 5 bases and J 3 bases, leaving 16 bases between the germline ends. This CDR3 spans 15 amino acids.